Following are 6 T cell receptor beta chains from one sample sequenced in a study of CD8+CD57+ T cells in acquired aplastic anemia. Sequencing was done on patients that had shown CD8+CD57+ cell expansion by flow cytometry. It was genomic DNA that served as the template for profiling TCR beta VDJ and CDR3. MiXCR, applied by TCRdb to the reads, yields one record per CDR3 protein. The sample lists some 200,000 distinct CDR3 sequences, 48% occurring once. The sample consisted of sorted CD4+, CD8+, or CD8+CD57+ T cells (not recorded which) from PBMCs. Receptors originate from a human donor with aplastic anemia.

V gene TRBV29-1 combines with J gene TRBJ2-2, with TRBD2 matching over 7 bases. V lost 7 bases, J lost 3 bases, and 5 bases stayed unmatched. The CDR3 is 13 amino acids. Germline V gives CDR1 SQVTM, CDR2 ANQGSEA. CDR3: CSAWTRDTGELFF. The CDR3 coding sequence is TGCAGCGCCTGGACTAGGGACACCGGGGAGCTGTTTTTT.

This clonotype was observed many times. The chain uses TRBV20-1 and TRBJ1-2; D may be TRBD1 (6 bases). V lost 7 bases and J lost 0, with 18 bases in between. CDR3 length: 15 residues. Germline values: CDR1 DFQATT, CDR2 SNEGSKA (reference sequence). CDR3 sequence reads: CSVPETGGANYGYTF. The CDR3, as DNA: TGCAGTGTCCCCGAGACGGGGGGCGCTAACTATGGCTACACCTTC.

CDR3 coding DNA: TGTGCCGGAGGGGCGAACTCTGGAAACACCATATATTTT. This sequence encodes CAGGANSGNTIYF. The chain employs TRBV10-3 and TRBJ1-3; TRBD1 might be the D (5 bases). The germline gives CDR1 ENHRY, CDR2 SYGVKD. The V end lost 11 bases, the J end lost 0 bases, and 11 bases lay between the germline ends. This CDR3 has 13 residues.

The rearrangement joins TRBV9 to TRBJ1-1; 11 bases are a match to TRBD1. CDR1 is SGDLS and CDR2 is YYNGEE in the germline V gene. J lost 5 bases, V lost 5 bases, and 11 bases had no gene match. This CDR3 has 16 amino acids. The CDR3 protein is CASSYSGTGGCTEAFF. The CDR3 region has the DNA TGTGCCAGCAGTTACTCTGGGACAGGGGGATGTACTGAAGCTTTCTTT.

The V and J genes are TRBV5-1 and TRBJ1-6; no definite D call. Germline loops: CDR1 SGHRS, CDR2 YFSETQ. The V gene lost 4 bases and the J gene lost 9 bases, with 23 bases spanning the gap. This CDR3 has 17 residues. The CDR3 here is CASSPLSEARASSPLHF. DNA for the CDR3: TGCGCCAGCAGCCCCCTTTCCGAGGCCAGAGCGTCTTCACCCCTCCACTTT.

This clonotype was observed many times. The rearrangement joins TRBV3-1 to TRBJ2-5; possibly TRBD1 for D (5 bases). The CDR3 is 13 residues long. Trimming took 2 bases from V and 4 from J, leaving 8 bases between them. Germline V gives CDR1 LGHDT, CDR2 YNNKEL (reference sequence). The CDR3 loop reads CASSQQGGETQYF. CDR3 sequence (DNA): TGTGCCAGCAGCCAACAGGGCGGAGAGACCCAGTACTTC.